Shown below are 11 T cell receptor beta chains from a single sample sequenced in a study of T cell repertoires in cytomegalovirus infection. Antigens of these TCRs are unknown. TCRdb analysed the reads with MiXCR anew, one entry per CDR3 protein. The data hold 900,000 to 950,000 distinct CDR3 sequences, with 31% observed a single time. The sequencing used cultured CD8+ T cells from PBMCs, collected from culture after CMV antigen stimulation. The receptors stem from a human donor in good health (CMV status not recorded). Some clones in this sample may be carry-over from other donors' samples.

This clonotype was seen more than once but under ten times. J is TRBJ2-3 and V is TRBV7-4; D might be TRBD2 (7 bases). CDR3 length: 16 residues. Germline V gene sequence: CDR1 SGHVT, CDR2 SQSDAQ. Trimming left V 6 bases short and J 2 bases short, with 18 bases between. CDR3 DNA sequence: TGTGCCAGCAGTAAATCCTTTGGGGGGGCCACAGATACGCAGTATTTT. It yields the protein CASSKSFGGATDTQYF.

V gene TRBV2 combines with J gene TRBJ1-1; maybe TRBD1 (5 bases). Germline-derived CDR1 and CDR2 are SNHLY and FYNNEI. The ends were cut back, 5 bases at V and 3 bases at J, with 13 bases in the middle. The CDR3 runs 14 residues. The CDR3 protein is CASSQGDTDTEAFF. The DNA for the CDR3 is TGTGCCAGCAGTCAAGGGGATACGGACACTGAAGCTTTCTTT.

This clonotype was seen a handful of times. V is TRBV11-2 and J is TRBJ2-3; 8 bases map to TRBD2. Germline V lookup: CDR1 SGHAT, CDR2 FQNNGV. J was trimmed by 6 bases and V by 5 bases; bases with no gene match: 4. The CDR3 spans 13 residues. The CDR3 loop reads CASSGRGEDTQYF. The CDR3 DNA follows: TGTGCCAGCAGCGGGCGGGGGGAGGATACGCAGTATTTT.

This clonotype was recorded many times. V is TRBV29-1 and J is TRBJ2-1; 7 bases fit TRBD1. Losses at the gene ends were 7 bases for V and 8 bases for J; bases not matched to a gene: 5. The CDR3 spans 11 residues. The germline gives CDR1 SQVTM, CDR2 ANQGSEA. CDR3 nucleotides: TGCAGCGGCAACAGGGGTCATGAGCAGTTCTTC. Translated, it gives CSGNRGHEQFF.

Only a few counts were recorded for this clonotype. The chain joins TRBV12-3 or TRBV12-4 to TRBJ2-7; 9 bases agree with TRBD1. V lost 7 bases to trimming and J lost 7 bases; unmatched junction nucleotides: 14. The CDR3 is made up of 15 amino acids. Here the CDR3 DNA reads TGTGCCAGCAAGCGATTCGGGACAGGGAGACCAGAGCAGTACTTC. This codes for CASKRFGTGRPEQYF.

This clonotype has more than one count but fewer than ten. The chain uses TRBV7-9 and TRBJ1-2; D unclear. CDR3 length: 14 residues. V lost 5 bases and J lost 3, with 13 bases in between. Germline V gene data show CDR1 as SEHNR and CDR2 as FQNEAQ (reference sequence). For the CDR3, the DNA is TGTGCCAGCAGCGAAGGACTCGCGGACTATGGCTACACCTTC. Its protein product is CASSEGLADYGYTF.

J is TRBJ2-3 and V is TRBV2; D assignment may be TRBD1 or TRBD2 (5 bases each). Germline CDR1 reads SNHLY; CDR2 reads FYNNEI. V was cut by 7 bases and J by 3 bases, with 11 bases left in between. This CDR3 contains 13 residues. This CDR3 reads CASMRGPTDTQYF. CDR3 in DNA: TGTGCCAGCATGAGGGGCCCGACAGATACGCAGTATTTT. Complete variable domain (other parts from reference TRBV2 and TRBJ2-3): EPEVTQTPSHQVTQMGQEVILRCVPISNHLYFYWYRQILGQKVEFLVSFYNNEISEKSEIFDDQFSVERPDGSNFTLKIRSTKLEDSAMYFCASMRGPTDTQYFGPGTRLTVL.

The rearrangement uses TRBV7-6 and TRBJ1-5; D gene ambiguous. Germline CDR1 SGHVS, CDR2 FNYEAQ. Trimming cost V 1 base and J 3 bases, with 10 bases left between them. The CDR3 has 15 amino acids. The CDR3 region is CASSLGTDPNQPQHF. The DNA for the CDR3 is TGTGCCAGCAGCTTAGGGACGGATCCCAATCAGCCCCAGCATTTT. Filled out from reference TRBV7-6 and TRBJ1-5, the complete variable domain reads GAGVSQSPRYKVTKRGQDVALRCDPISGHVSLYWYRQALGQGPEFLTYFNYEAQQDKSGLPNDRFSAERPEGSISTLTIQRTEQRDSAMYRCASSLGTDPNQPQHFGDGTRLSIL.

The chain recombines TRBV4-1 with TRBJ2-5; D perhaps matches TRBD2 (6 bases). CDR3 length: 16 amino acids. With 0 bases removed from V and 2 bases from J, the gap between germline ends came to 13 bases. Germline assignment: CDR1 MGHRA and CDR2 YSYEKL. The DNA for the CDR3 is TGCGCCAGCAGCCAAGAACGAGCGGGTCCTCAAGAGACCCAGTACTTC. As protein: CASSQERAGPQETQYF.

This clonotype appeared a single time. The chain is built from TRBV5-6 and TRBJ1-1; D uncertain. Deletions cut 6 bases from V and 3 bases from J, with 15 bases between. Germline V CDR1 and CDR2: SGHDT, YYEEEE. The CDR3 is 14 amino acids. This CDR3 reads CASNHPENDTEAFF. In DNA, the CDR3 is TGTGCCAGCAACCATCCCGAGAACGACACTGAAGCTTTCTTT.

On this clonotype: A much larger clone differs by one base, so this may be a read error. Likely a read error: the CDR3 ends without its conserved phenylalanine or tryptophan. The rearrangement uses TRBV7-6 and TRBJ2-5; 8 nucleotides match TRBD2. This CDR3 is built from 15 residues. After removal of 1 base from V and 5 bases from J, the junction contained 6 bases not matched to a gene. From germline, CDR1 is SGHVS and CDR2 FNYEAQ. CDR3 nucleotides: TGTGCCAGCAGCTTAGAAGCGGGGGTGCCGGAGACCCAGTACTCC. Translation gives CASSLEAGVPETQYS.